This is a list of T cell receptor beta chains from one sample in a study of T cell changes during pregnancy in multiple sclerosis. Measured with immunoSEQ multiplex PCR; TCRdb has only the in-frame clones, and not every one. The data contain about 84,000 clones, 94% of them singletons. The starting material was peripheral blood, obtained in the second trimester of pregnancy. These receptors were obtained from a female donor in good health, enrolled as a control in a pregnancy study. Both conserved end residues are part of each CDR3. A D gene is named only where the DNA matches it firmly. Clone size is shown for a subset of rows, as once, few, many or a class of expanded clone.

J gene	D gene	clone size	V gene	CDR3 protein	CDR3 DNA
TRBJ1-4	NA	NA	TRBV29-1	CSVQPTGLTGEKLFF	TGCAGCGTCCAACCCACAGGCCTAACAGGGGAAAAACTGTTTTTT
TRBJ1-5	NA	NA	TRBV6-1	CASSERGRGGQPQHF	TGTGCCAGCAGTGAACGGGGGCGCGGGGGTCAGCCCCAGCATTTT
TRBJ1-5	NA	once	TRBV6-6	CASSYAPSSNQPQHF	TGTGCCAGCAGTTACGCCCCAAGCAGCAATCAGCCCCAGCATTTT
TRBJ2-5	NA	NA	TRBV5-6	CASSPGLAQETQYF	TGTGCCAGCAGCCCAGGACTGGCCCAAGAGACCCAGTACTTC
TRBJ2-1	NA	NA	TRBV7-9	CASSWGGLASNEQFF	TGTGCCAGCTCCTGGGGGGGGCTAGCTTCCAATGAGCAGTTCTTC
TRBJ2-1	TRBD2	NA	TRBV27	CASSPRASGRFLVNEQFF	TGTGCCAGCAGCCCAAGAGCTAGCGGGAGGTTCTTGGTCAATGAGCAGTTCTTC
TRBJ2-6	NA	NA	TRBV4-2	CASSLPRGSGANVLTF	TGTGCCAGCAGCCTTCCCCGGGGCTCTGGGGCCAACGTCCTGACTTTC
TRBJ2-1	NA	once	TRBV4-1	CASSQVLSEQFF	TGCGCCAGCAGCCAAGTCTTGAGTGAGCAGTTCTTC
TRBJ2-3	TRBD2	NA	TRBV2	CASSYAPGGPTDTQYF	TGTGCCAGCAGTTACGCACCGGGAGGGCCCACAGATACGCAGTATTTT
TRBJ2-2	TRBD2	NA	TRBV5-1	CASSLRTSGANTGELFF	TGCGCCAGCAGCTTGAGGACTAGCGGGGCGAACACCGGGGAGCTGTTTTTT
TRBJ1-4	NA	NA	TRBV10-3	CAISDPGLNEKLFF	TGTGCCATCAGTGACCCAGGGTTGAATGAAAAACTGTTTTTT
TRBJ2-2	TRBD2	NA	TRBV28	CASSPGSSGGPPPPAGELFF	TGTGCCAGCAGCCCGGGTAGCAGCGGGGGGCCCCCTCCCCCGGCCGGGGAGCTGTTTTTT
TRBJ2-2	NA	NA	TRBV27	CASSFHRDGTGELFF	TGTGCCAGCAGTTTCCATCGGGATGGCACCGGGGAGCTGTTTTTT
TRBJ2-7	TRBD1	NA	TRBV6-5	CASSYGRGSYEQYF	TGTGCCAGCAGTTACGGCAGGGGGTCTTACGAGCAGTACTTC
TRBJ2-1	TRBD1	NA	TRBV7-2	CASSLAAGTGYNEQFF	TGTGCCAGCAGCTTAGCCGCCGGGACAGGATACAATGAGCAGTTCTTC
TRBJ2-3	TRBD2	NA	TRBV27	CASTKVGWSGRADTQYF	TGTGCCAGCACTAAAGTAGGGTGGAGCGGGAGGGCAGATACGCAGTATTTT
TRBJ2-5	TRBD2	NA	TRBV5-4	CASSLSSGTQETQYF	TGTGCCAGCAGCTTGTCTAGCGGGACTCAAGAGACCCAGTACTTC
TRBJ2-1	TRBD2	NA	TRBV19	CASSIQLASYEQFF	TGTGCCAGTAGTATCCAACTAGCGAGCTATGAGCAGTTCTTC